This T cell receptor (beta chain) was sequenced during a study of blood T cell repertoires in COVID-19. Study background: T cells, B-cell-depleted T cells, or PBMCs supplied cDNA or gDNA.

Study processing details: Reference gene primer amplification in the assay estimated nucleated cell counts. Method: immunoSEQ multiplex PCR; TCRdb's copy keeps in-frame clones and lacks some. V, J and clone size reflect that table, while D and trimming were determined from the DNA. The repertoire consists of approximately 69,000 clones, with 80% to 85% occurring once and the leading ten covering approximately 1.9%. The CDR3 loop spans 16 amino acids. Unmatched junction bases numbered 15, after V lost 10 bases and J lost 2 bases. Germline V gives CDR1 LNHDA, CDR2 SQIVND (reference sequence). The source material was peripheral blood. This clonotype originated in a woman in her sixties with acute or convalescent COVID-19. The chain recombines TRBV19 with TRBJ2-3; the match to TRBD2 covers 7 bases. CDR3: CATRPSWGGVTDTQYF. The CDR3 DNA follows: TGTGCCACACGTCCATCCTGGGGGGGAGTCACAGATACGCAGTATTTT.